Listed here are 11 T cell receptor beta chains from one sample, sequenced in a study of blood T cell repertoires in COVID-19. Using immunoSEQ multiplex PCR, the repertoire was profiled, and TCRdb retains in-frame clones only, with some absent. The sample lists about 180,000 clones, roughly three quarters seen once, with around 11% in the top ten. Source material: peripheral blood. The source is a woman of 80 years or more with COVID-19, enrolled during active disease.

This chain joins TRBV4-3 and TRBJ2-2; D is perhaps TRBD1 (5 bases). Germline CDR1 and CDR2: LGHNA and YSLEER. This CDR3 spans 19 amino acids. V gave up 0 bases and J gave up 2 bases, with 19 bases separating them. The CDR3 region is CASSQDQGRPWGNTGELFF. As DNA, the CDR3 is TGCGCCAGCAGCCAAGATCAGGGCAGGCCCTGGGGTAACACCGGGGAGCTGTTTTTT.

The table lists this clone with a count of one. The chain joins TRBV4-2 to TRBJ1-5, with D uncertain. This CDR3 has 15 amino acids. V lost 0 bases, J lost 3 bases, and 9 bases lay in between. CDR1 LGHNA and CDR2 YNFKEQ come from the germline V gene. The CDR3 sequence is CASSQEGVSNQPQHF. For the CDR3, the DNA is TGTGCCAGCAGCCAAGAAGGAGTTTCCAATCAGCCCCAGCATTTT.

In this sample, this clone turned up once. This sequence joins TRBV9 and TRBJ1-5; D unclear. This CDR3 contains 17 residues. Germline loops: CDR1 SGDLS, CDR2 YYNGEE. V lost 4 bases and J 2 bases, leaving 19 bases between the germline ends. DNA for the CDR3: TGTGCCAGCAGCCCCGGGGTGGACTTCGTTGGCAATCAGCCCCAGCATTTT. Amino acids: CASSPGVDFVGNQPQHF.

The gene calls are TRBV29-1 and TRBJ1-1, with 7 bases identical to TRBD1. The CDR3 covers 15 residues. J lost 4 bases, V lost 1 base, and 9 bases had no gene match. Germline V lookup: CDR1 SQVTM, CDR2 ANQGSEA. CDR3 sequence (DNA): TGCAGCGTTGAAGCCCGCAGACAGGGCCCCACTGAAGCTTTCTTT. Translated, it gives CSVEARRQGPTEAFF.

This clone was counted many times. The rearrangement uses TRBV19 and TRBJ2-7; D perhaps matches TRBD1 (6 bases). Trimming cost V 3 bases and J 5 bases, with 14 bases left between them. Germline lookup yields CDR1 LNHDA and CDR2 SQIVND (reference sequence). This CDR3 has 14 residues. CDR3 amino acids: CASSIYQGTDEQYF. For the CDR3, the DNA is TGTGCCAGTAGTATTTATCAGGGGACGGACGAGCAGTACTTC.

This chain uses TRBV28 with TRBJ2-7; 8 bases are shared with TRBD1. Looked up from germline, CDR1 is MDHEN and CDR2 is SYDVKM. Unmatched junction bases numbered 7, after V lost 4 bases and J lost 2 bases. The CDR3 is made up of 15 amino acids. This CDR3 is CASSSQGAPTYEQYF. The CDR3 DNA is TGTGCCAGCAGTTCTCAGGGGGCGCCTACCTACGAGCAGTACTTC.

The rearrangement joins TRBV7-2 to TRBJ2-7, with 11 bases matching TRBD1. V lost 6 bases and J lost 0; bases outside the gene matches: 10. The germline CDR1 and CDR2 sequences are SGHTA and FQGNSA. CDR3 length equals 17 residues. CDR3 loop: CASRPISGTGGSYEQYF. The CDR3 bases are TGTGCCAGCAGGCCTATATCTGGGACAGGGGGCTCCTACGAGCAGTACTTC.

This chain connects TRBV4-2 to TRBJ2-3; D is unresolved. V was cut by 3 bases and J by 2 bases, with 6 bases left in between. The CDR3 has 13 residues. Germline lookup yields CDR1 LGHNA and CDR2 YNFKEQ. This CDR3 is CASSHLLTDTQYF. For the CDR3, the DNA is TGTGCCAGCAGCCATCTCCTCACAGATACGCAGTATTTT.

The rearrangement uses TRBV12-3 or TRBV12-4 and TRBJ1-6; no clear D. This CDR3 comprises 13 residues. Trimming left V 6 bases short and J 15 bases short, with 18 bases between. The CDR3 loop reads CASRLRAGLRLHF. CDR3 bases: TGTGCCAGCAGGTTGAGGGCAGGTCTTCGCCTCCACTTT.

This clone showed up just a few times. The V gene is TRBV5-1, the J gene TRBJ1-6; TRBD1 matches at 9 bases. Germline-derived CDR1 and CDR2 are SGHRS and YFSETQ. The CDR3 consists of 15 residues. J lost 4 bases, V lost 4 bases, and 3 bases had no gene match. CDR3 in DNA: TGCGCCAGCAGCGGGGGACAGGGTTATAATTCACCCCTCCACTTT. It encodes CASSGGQGYNSPLHF.

The chain combines TRBV7-9 with TRBJ2-1; 8 bases line up with TRBD2. The ends lost 3 bases at V and 2 bases at J; junction bases unmatched: 6. Germline V gene sequence: CDR1 SEHNR, CDR2 FQNEAQ (reference sequence). The CDR3 totals 16 residues. This CDR3 is CASSFPSGGAYNEQFF. CDR3 DNA: TGTGCCAGCAGCTTCCCATCGGGGGGGGCCTACAATGAGCAGTTCTTC.